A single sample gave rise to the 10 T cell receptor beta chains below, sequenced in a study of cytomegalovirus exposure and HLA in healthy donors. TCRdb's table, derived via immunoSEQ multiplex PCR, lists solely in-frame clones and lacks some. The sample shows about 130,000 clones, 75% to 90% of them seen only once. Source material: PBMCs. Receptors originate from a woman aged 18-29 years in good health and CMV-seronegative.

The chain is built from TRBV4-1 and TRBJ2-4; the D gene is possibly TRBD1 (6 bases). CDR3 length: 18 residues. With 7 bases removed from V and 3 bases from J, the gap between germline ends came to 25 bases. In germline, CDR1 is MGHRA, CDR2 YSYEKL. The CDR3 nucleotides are TGCGCCAGCACCCCAGTGACAGGCCCGCTGTTAGTCAAAAACATTCAGTACTTC. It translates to CASTPVTGPLLVKNIQYF.

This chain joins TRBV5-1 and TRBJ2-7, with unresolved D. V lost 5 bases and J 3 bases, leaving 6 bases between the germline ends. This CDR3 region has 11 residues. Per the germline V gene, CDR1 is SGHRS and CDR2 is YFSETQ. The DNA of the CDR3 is TGCGCCAGCAGGTCGTTCTACGAGCAGTACTTC. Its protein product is CASRSFYEQYF.

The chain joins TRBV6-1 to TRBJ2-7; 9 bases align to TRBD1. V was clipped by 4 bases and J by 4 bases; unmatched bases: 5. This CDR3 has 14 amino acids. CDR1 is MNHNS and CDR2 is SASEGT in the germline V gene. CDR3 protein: CASSAPGQGYEQYF. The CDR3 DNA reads TGTGCCAGCAGTGCTCCGGGACAGGGTTACGAGCAGTACTTC.

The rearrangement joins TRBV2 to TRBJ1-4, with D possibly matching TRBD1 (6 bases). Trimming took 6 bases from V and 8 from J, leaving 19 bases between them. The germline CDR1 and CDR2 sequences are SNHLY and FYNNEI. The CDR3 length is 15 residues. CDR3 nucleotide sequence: TGTGCCAGCAGGTTACAGAGCGGGGGCGGCGAAAAACTGTTTTTT. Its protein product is CASRLQSGGGEKLFF.

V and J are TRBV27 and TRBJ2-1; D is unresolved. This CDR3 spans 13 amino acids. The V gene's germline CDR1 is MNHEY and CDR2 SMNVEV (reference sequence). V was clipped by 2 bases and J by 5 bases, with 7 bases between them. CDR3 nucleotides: TGTGCCAGCAGTTTAGTAGTTAACAATGAGCAGTTCTTC. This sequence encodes CASSLVVNNEQFF.

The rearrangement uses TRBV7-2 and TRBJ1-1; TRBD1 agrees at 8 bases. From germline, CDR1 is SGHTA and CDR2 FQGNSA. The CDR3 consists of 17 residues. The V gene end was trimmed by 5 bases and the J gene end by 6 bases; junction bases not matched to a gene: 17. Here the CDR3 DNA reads TGTGCCAGCAGCCAACGGGGGAGCACAGGGGGAAGATCTGAAGCTTTCTTT. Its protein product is CASSQRGSTGGRSEAFF.

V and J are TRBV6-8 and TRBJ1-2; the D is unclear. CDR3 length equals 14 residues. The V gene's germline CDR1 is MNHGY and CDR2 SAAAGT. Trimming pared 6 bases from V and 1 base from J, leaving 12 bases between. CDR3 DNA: TGTGCCAGCAGCATGCAGGTCAGTAACTATGGCTACACCTTC. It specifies CASSMQVSNYGYTF.

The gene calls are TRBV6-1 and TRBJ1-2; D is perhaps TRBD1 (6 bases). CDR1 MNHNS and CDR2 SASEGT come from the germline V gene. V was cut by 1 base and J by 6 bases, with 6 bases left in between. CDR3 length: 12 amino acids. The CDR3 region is CASSEDRDGYTF. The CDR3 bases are TGTGCCAGCAGTGAAGACAGGGATGGCTACACCTTC.

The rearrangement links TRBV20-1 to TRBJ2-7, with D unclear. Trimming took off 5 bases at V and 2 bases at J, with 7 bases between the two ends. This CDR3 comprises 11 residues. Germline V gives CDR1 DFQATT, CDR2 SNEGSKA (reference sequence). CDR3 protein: CSAQETYEQYF. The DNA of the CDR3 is TGCAGTGCTCAGGAAACCTACGAGCAGTACTTC.

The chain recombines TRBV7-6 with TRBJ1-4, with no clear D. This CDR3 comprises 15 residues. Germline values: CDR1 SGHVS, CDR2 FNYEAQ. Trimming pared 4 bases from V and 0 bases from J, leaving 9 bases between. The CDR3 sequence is CASSSNSATNEKLFF. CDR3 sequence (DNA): TGTGCCAGCAGCTCAAACAGTGCAACTAATGAAAAACTGTTTTTT.